This passage covers 8 T cell receptor beta chains from one sample sequenced in a study of blood T cell repertoires in COVID-19 (TCRdb year 2020). Preparation of the library involved the immunoSEQ multiplex PCR assay. TCRdb stores this immuneACCESS table with in-frame sequences only. Part of the clones is absent; in the studies checked, under half of the shortfall reflects unresolved V genes, and no reason is known for the rest. Present in this sample are approximately 110,000 clones, 81% of which were seen just once. Over 8.5% of the sample is taken by the ten largest. The sequencing input was peripheral blood. Source of these receptors: a woman aged 65 to 85 with acute or convalescent COVID-19.

This chain links TRBV2 with TRBJ2-7, with D possibly matching TRBD1 (5 bases). Deletions cut 5 bases from V and 3 bases from J, with 17 bases between. The germline gives CDR1 SNHLY, CDR2 FYNNEI. There are 15 residues in the CDR3. CDR3: CASSNGVHQGYEQYF. The CDR3 DNA reads TGTGCCAGCAGTAATGGAGTTCACCAGGGCTACGAGCAGTACTTC.

This chain joins TRBV7-6 and TRBJ2-3; D is undetermined. The CDR3 consists of 15 residues. V was trimmed by 6 bases and J by 2 bases, leaving 15 bases between them. Germline V gene sequence: CDR1 SGHVS, CDR2 FNYEAQ. CDR3 coding DNA: TGTGCCAGCAGGCTCCGCGGCCCCATCACAGATACGCAGTATTTT. Its protein is CASRLRGPITDTQYF. Together with reference TRBV7-6 and TRBJ2-3, the CDR3 gives the full variable domain: GAGVSQSPRYKVTKRGQDVALRCDPISGHVSLYWYRQALGQGPEFLTYFNYEAQQDKSGLPNDRFSAERPEGSISTLTIQRTEQRDSAMYRCASRLRGPITDTQYFGPGTRLTVL.

A few counts support this clone. The V call is TRBV5-4, the J call TRBJ2-7, with D tentatively TRBD2 (6 bases). Germline CDR1 reads SGHNT; CDR2 reads YYREEE (reference sequence). CDR3 length: 14 amino acids. Trimming removed 4 bases from V and 6 bases from J, with 17 bases in between. The CDR3 DNA sequence: TGTGCCAGCAGCATAATGGGGGGAGAAGGCGAGCAGTACTTC. Its translation is CASSIMGGEGEQYF.

This chain links TRBV5-1 with TRBJ2-1; possible D gene TRBD2, 6 bases. Germline loops: CDR1 SGHRS, CDR2 YFSETQ. CDR3 length equals 15 residues. Trimming took off 6 bases at V and 5 bases at J, with 18 bases between the two ends. CDR3 nucleotide sequence: TGCGCCAGCACCCCGGGAGACTTGATGAACAATGAGCAGTTCTTC. It specifies CASTPGDLMNNEQFF.

The chain has TRBV28 and TRBJ2-5; D is possibly TRBD2 (6 bases). The CDR3 totals 12 residues. Trimming cost V 4 bases and J 5 bases, with 8 bases left between them. The germline gives CDR1 MDHEN, CDR2 SYDVKM. The CDR3 reads CASSSGGETQYF. Here the CDR3 DNA reads TGTGCCAGCAGTTCAGGAGGGGAGACCCAGTACTTC.

The V gene is TRBV10-3, the J gene TRBJ2-4; D possibly corresponds to TRBD1 (5 bases). Germline V gene lookup returns CDR1 ENHRY and CDR2 SYGVKD. The CDR3 runs 16 residues. V lost 3 bases to trimming and J lost 5 bases, with 17 bases between them. The CDR3 DNA reads TGTGCCATCAGTGACCCCTCGGCAGGGTACGAAAACATTCAGTACTTC. Its protein product is CAISDPSAGYENIQYF.

The J gene is TRBJ1-1, the V gene TRBV30; D perhaps matches TRBD1 (5 bases). CDR3 length equals 12 residues. Trimming took off 3 bases at V and 4 bases at J, with 9 bases between the two ends. From germline, CDR1 is GTSNPN and CDR2 SVGIG (reference sequence). CDR3 sequence (DNA): TGTGCCTGGAGCCGGGGGTTCACTGAAGCTTTCTTT. Its protein product is CAWSRGFTEAFF.

Regarding this clone: The same CDR3 arises from other DNA sequences in this sample as well. CDR3 loop: CASRRGTSRAKNIQYF. The CDR3 DNA is TGTGCCAGCAGGAGGGGGACTAGTAGGGCCAAAAACATTCAGTACTTC. The chain employs TRBV2 and TRBJ2-4; 8 bases are a match to TRBD2. The CDR3 runs 16 residues. Germline lookup yields CDR1 SNHLY and CDR2 FYNNEI. V shed 6 bases and J 1 base; nucleotides not matched to a gene: 8.